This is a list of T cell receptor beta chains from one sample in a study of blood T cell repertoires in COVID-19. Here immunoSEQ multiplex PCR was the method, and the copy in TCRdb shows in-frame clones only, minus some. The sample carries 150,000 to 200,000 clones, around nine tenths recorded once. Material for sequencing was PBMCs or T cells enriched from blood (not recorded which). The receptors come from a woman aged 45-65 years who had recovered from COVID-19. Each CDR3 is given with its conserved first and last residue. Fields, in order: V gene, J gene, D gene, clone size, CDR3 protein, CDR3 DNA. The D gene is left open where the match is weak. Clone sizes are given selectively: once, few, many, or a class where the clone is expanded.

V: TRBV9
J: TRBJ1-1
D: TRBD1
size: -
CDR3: CASSARGSGTGNKNTEAFF
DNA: TGTGCCAGCAGCGCCCGGGGGTCGGGGACAGGAAATAAGAACACTGAAGCTTTCTTT

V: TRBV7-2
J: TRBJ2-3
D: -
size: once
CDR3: CASSLSDGDTQYF
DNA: TGTGCCAGCAGCCTCAGTGACGGGGATACGCAGTATTTT

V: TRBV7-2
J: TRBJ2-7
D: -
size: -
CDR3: CASSLDRASYEQYF
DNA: TGTGCCAGCAGCTTAGACAGGGCGTCCTACGAGCAGTACTTC

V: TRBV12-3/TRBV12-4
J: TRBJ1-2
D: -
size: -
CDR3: CASSLAGLSYTF
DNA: TGTGCCAGCAGTTTAGCGGGGCTTAGCTACACCTTC

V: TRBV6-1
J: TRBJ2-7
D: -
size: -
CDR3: CASSELGAYEQYF
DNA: TGTGCCAGCAGTGAACTAGGGGCCTACGAGCAGTACTTC

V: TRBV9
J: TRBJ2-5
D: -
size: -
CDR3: CASSPQTSTGQETQYF
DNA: TGTGCCAGCAGCCCCCAAACCTCGACAGGCCAAGAGACCCAGTACTTC

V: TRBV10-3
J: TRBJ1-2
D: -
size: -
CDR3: CAISEPGGANYGYTF
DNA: TGTGCCATCAGTGAGCCCGGGGGAGCTAACTATGGCTACACCTTC

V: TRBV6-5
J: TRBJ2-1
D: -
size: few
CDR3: CASSSPGTSIYNEQFF
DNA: TGTGCCAGCAGTTCCCCCGGGACAAGTATTTACAATGAGCAGTTCTTC

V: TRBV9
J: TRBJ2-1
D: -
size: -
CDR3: CASSVRGNRNNEQFF
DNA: TGTGCCAGCAGCGTCCGCGGGAACAGAAACAATGAGCAGTTCTTC

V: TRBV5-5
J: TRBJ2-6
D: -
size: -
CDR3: CASSLVGSSGANVLTF
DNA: TGTGCCAGCAGCTTGGTCGGGAGCTCTGGGGCCAACGTCCTGACTTTC

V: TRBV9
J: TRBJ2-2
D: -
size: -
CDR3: CASSPTGRVVSGELFF
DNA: TGTGCCAGCAGCCCCACCGGCAGGGTGGTTAGCGGGGAGCTGTTTTTT

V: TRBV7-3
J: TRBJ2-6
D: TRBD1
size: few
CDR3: CASSLTGTGSGANVLTF
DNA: TGTGCCAGCAGCTTAACGGGGACAGGGTCTGGGGCCAACGTCCTGACTTTC

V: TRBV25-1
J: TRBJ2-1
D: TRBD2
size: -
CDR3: CASAQRGLYNEQFF
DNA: TGTGCCAGTGCTCAGCGGGGCCTTTACAATGAGCAGTTCTTC

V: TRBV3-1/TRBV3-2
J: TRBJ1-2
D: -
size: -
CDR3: CASSWPGTASDGYTF
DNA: TGTGCCAGCAGCTGGCCGGGAACCGCCTCGGATGGCTACACCTTC

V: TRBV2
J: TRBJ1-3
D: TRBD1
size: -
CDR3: CASRQGLGNTIYF
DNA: TGTGCCAGCCGACAGGGATTAGGAAACACCATATATTTT

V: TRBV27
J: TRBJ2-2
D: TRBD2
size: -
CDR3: CASSFFSGAGELFF
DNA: TGTGCCAGCAGTTTTTTTAGCGGGGCCGGGGAGCTGTTTTTT

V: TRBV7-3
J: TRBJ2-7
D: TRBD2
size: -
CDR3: CASSLSGGTSYEQYF
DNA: TGTGCCAGCAGCTTAAGCGGGGGGACCTCCTACGAGCAGTACTTC

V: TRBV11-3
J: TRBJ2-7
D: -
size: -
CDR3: CASKPSPGSYEQYF
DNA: TGTGCCAGCAAACCCTCCCCAGGGTCGTACGAGCAGTACTTC